This T cell receptor (beta chain) was retrieved from a study of cytomegalovirus exposure and HLA in healthy donors. Study results and limitations: A list of 150 or so TCR beta chains associated with cytomegalovirus was given. Reported results showed that the classifier diagnosed cytomegalovirus status with high specificity and sensitivity.

Libraries were prepared by immunoSEQ multiplex PCR; TCRdb keeps only in-frame clonotypes and omits some of them. The sample includes around 120,000 clones, 85% to 90% of them seen just once. Remarks on this clone: Its antigen remains unidentified.

The CDR3 spans 14 residues. The trim removed 4 bases at V and 7 bases at J, leaving 7 bases unmatched. CDR1 is LNHDA and CDR2 is SQIVND in the germline V gene (reference sequence). Specimen: PBMCs. The chain has TRBV19 and TRBJ1-2; 9 positions agree with TRBD1. The sequence was obtained from a woman younger than 30 in good health and CMV-seronegative. The CDR3 here is CASSTRDRESGYTF. CDR3 sequence (DNA): TGTGCCAGTAGTACCCGGGACAGGGAGTCTGGCTACACCTTC.